This T cell receptor (beta chain) emerged from a study of blood T cell repertoires in COVID-19. Turning to the study itself: There were acute and convalescent COVID-19 samples, and they came from the United States, Italy and Spain. Nucleic acid was either cDNA or gDNA, and it came from T cells, B-cell-depleted T cells, or PBMCs.

Participants were aged about 18 to 95 years, lived in around 22 US areas, and enrolled virtually. Grouping used clinical history reported by participants in a survey and questionnaire. Clones were sequenced by immunoSEQ multiplex PCR, and TCRdb holds only the in-frame ones, with some missing. The table includes some 400,000 clones, roughly 92% detected once. The receptor was isolated from a woman in her 40s who had been exposed to COVID-19. The sample comprised PBMCs or T cells enriched from blood (not recorded which).

The CDR3 is CASSGRENTEAFF. The DNA of the CDR3 is TGTGCCAGCAGCGGGCGGGAAAACACTGAAGCTTTCTTT. The J gene is TRBJ1-1, the V gene TRBV5-6, with D unresolved. The germline V and J ends were trimmed by 4 bases and 2 bases, with 9 bases remaining between them. This CDR3 spans 13 amino acids. The V gene's germline CDR1 is SGHDT and CDR2 YYEEEE.